This TCR beta chain was documented in a study of cytomegalovirus exposure and HLA in healthy donors. Germline V lookup: CDR1 MNHNS, CDR2 SASEGT. V gave up 6 bases and J gave up 0 bases, with 12 bases separating them. CDR3 length equals 15 residues. For this clone: Antigen specificity is unknown.

Though probably carrying unrecorded immune exposures, donors were nominally healthy at sampling. The PCR used 60 Vbeta and 13 Jbeta primers. Generated by immunoSEQ multiplex PCR, the TCRdb table keeps only in-frame clones and is missing some. The sample shows 150,000 or so clones, nearly 80% of them seen only once. Study-level findings and limits: Apart from CMV serostatus, no immune exposure information was available. Indistinguishable V segments such as TRBV6-2 and TRBV6-3 were excluded.

The chain joins TRBV6-1 to TRBJ1-5, with D unresolved. This sequence originates from a man aged 35 to 55 in good health and CMV-seropositive. Sequenced sample: PBMCs. This chain's CDR3 is CASRALGNSNQPQHF. CDR3 sequence (DNA): TGTGCCAGCAGGGCCCTGGGCAATAGCAATCAGCCCCAGCATTTT.